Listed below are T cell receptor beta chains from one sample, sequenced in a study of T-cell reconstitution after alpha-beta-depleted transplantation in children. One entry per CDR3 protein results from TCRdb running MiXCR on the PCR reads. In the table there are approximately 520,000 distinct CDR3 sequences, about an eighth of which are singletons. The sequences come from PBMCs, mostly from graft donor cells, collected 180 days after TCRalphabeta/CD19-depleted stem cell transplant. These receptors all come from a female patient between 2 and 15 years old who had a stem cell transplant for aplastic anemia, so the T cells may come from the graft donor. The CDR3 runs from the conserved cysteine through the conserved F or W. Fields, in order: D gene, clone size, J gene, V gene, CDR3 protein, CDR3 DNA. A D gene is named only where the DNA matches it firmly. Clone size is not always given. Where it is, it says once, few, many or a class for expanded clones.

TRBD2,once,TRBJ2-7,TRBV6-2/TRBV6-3,CASRSLAGGSYEQYF,TGTGCCAGCAGGTCACTAGCGGGAGGTTCCTACGAGCAGTACTTC
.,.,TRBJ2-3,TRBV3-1,CASSQRTATDTQYF,TGTGCCAGCAGCCAACGGACAGCGACAGATACGCAGTATTTT
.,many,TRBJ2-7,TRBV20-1,CSARVRGYEQYF,TGCAGTGCTAGAGTCAGGGGCTACGAGCAGTACTTC
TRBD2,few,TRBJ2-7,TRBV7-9,CASSLAPSGAALYEQYF,TGTGCCAGCAGCTTAGCCCCTAGCGGTGCGGCCCTCTACGAGCAGTACTTC
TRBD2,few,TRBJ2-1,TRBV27,CASREPGLGFNEQFF,TGTGCCAGCAGAGAGCCGGGACTAGGTTTCAATGAGCAGTTCTTC
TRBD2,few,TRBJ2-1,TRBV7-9,CASSLDPAGGNEQFF,TGTGCCAGCAGCTTGGACCCAGCGGGGGGCAATGAGCAGTTCTTC
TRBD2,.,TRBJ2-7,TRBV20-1,CTASGRRSYEQYF,TGCACTGCTAGCGGGAGGCGGTCCTACGAGCAGTACTTC
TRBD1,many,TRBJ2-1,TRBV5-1,CASSSRDRAYNEQFF,TGCGCCAGCAGCTCCCGGGACAGAGCCTACAATGAGCAGTTCTTC
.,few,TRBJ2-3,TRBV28,CASSGTKVEEYTQYF,TGTGCCAGCAGTGGAACCAAGGTGGAGGAGTATACGCAGTATTTT
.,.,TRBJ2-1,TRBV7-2,CASSLARALEQFF,TGTGCCAGCAGCTTAGCCAGAGCGCTGGAGCAGTTCTTC
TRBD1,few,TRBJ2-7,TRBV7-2,CASSLGGTGGGIGEQYF,TGTGCCAGCAGCTTAGGCGGGACAGGGGGCGGCATCGGTGAGCAGTACTTC
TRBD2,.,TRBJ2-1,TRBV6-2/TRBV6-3,CASSYRGLATYNEQFF,TGTGCCAGCAGTTACCGCGGACTAGCTACCTACAATGAGCAGTTCTTC
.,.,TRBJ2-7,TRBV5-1,CASSAEQGNEQYF,TGCGCCAGCAGCGCAGAACAGGGCAACGAGCAGTACTTC
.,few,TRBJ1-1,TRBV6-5,CASSYSGGLNTEAFF,TGTGCCAGCAGTTACTCAGGGGGGCTCAACACTGAAGCTTTCTTT
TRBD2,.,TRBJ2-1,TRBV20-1,CSARPPQAGGPYEQFF,TGCAGTGCTAGACCCCCACAGGCGGGAGGGCCGTATGAGCAGTTCTTC
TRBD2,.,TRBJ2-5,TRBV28,CASNDPGLAGGRETQYF,TGTGCCAGCAACGATCCGGGACTAGCGGGAGGTAGAGAGACCCAGTACTTC
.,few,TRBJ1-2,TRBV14,CASSHPSNYGYTF,TGTGCCAGCAGCCACCCCTCTAACTATGGCTACACCTTC
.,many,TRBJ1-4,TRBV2,CASSEVGTSNEKLFF,TGTGCCAGCAGTGAAGTTGGGACAAGCAATGAAAAACTGTTTTTT
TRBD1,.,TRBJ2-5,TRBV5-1,CASSSGQGGETQYF,TGCGCCAGCAGCTCAGGACAGGGAGGAGAGACCCAGTACTTC
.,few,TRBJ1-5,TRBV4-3,CASSQEWRGSNQPQHF,TGCGCCAGCAGCCAAGAGTGGAGGGGAAGCAATCAGCCCCAGCATTTT
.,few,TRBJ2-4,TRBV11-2,CASSPGQGKVPILAKNIQYF,TGTGCCAGCAGCCCCGGGCAGGGGAAAGTGCCAATCTTAGCCAAAAACATTCAGTACTTC
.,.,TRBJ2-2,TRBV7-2,CASSLASGVGPGELFF,TGTGCCAGCAGCTTAGCGAGCGGAGTCGGACCCGGGGAGCTGTTTTTT
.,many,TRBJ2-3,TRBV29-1,CSAFRESWVDTQYF,TGCAGCGCCTTCCGGGAGAGTTGGGTAGATACGCAGTATTTT
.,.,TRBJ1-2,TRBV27,CASSIGGGSYGYTF,TGTGCCAGCAGTATCGGGGGGGGCAGCTATGGCTACACCTTC
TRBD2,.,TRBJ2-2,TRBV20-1,CSAPPGTSGRGELFF,TGCAGTGCCCCCCCCGGGACTAGCGGAAGAGGGGAGCTGTTTTTT
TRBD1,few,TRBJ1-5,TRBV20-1,CSAGRRGQGHQPQHF,TGCAGTGCTGGGCGCCGGGGACAGGGTCATCAGCCCCAGCATTTT
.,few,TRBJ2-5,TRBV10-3,CATSGQFQETQYF,TGTGCCACCTCCGGACAGTTCCAAGAGACCCAGTACTTC
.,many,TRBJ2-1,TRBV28,CASSSGQVRNEQFF,TGTGCCAGCAGTTCGGGGCAGGTCCGTAATGAGCAGTTCTTC
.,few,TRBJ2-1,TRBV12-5,CASEGPARFDNEQFF,TGTGCTAGTGAAGGCCCAGCTCGTTTCGACAATGAGCAGTTCTTC
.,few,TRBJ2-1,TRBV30,CAYGHYTRYNEQFF,TGTGCCTACGGTCATTATACTAGATACAATGAGCAGTTCTTC
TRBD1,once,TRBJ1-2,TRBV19,CARWTGSLYGYTF,TGTGCCAGGTGGACAGGGTCCCTCTATGGCTACACCTTC
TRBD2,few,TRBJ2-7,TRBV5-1,CASSWTSAYEQYF,TGCGCCAGCAGCTGGACTAGCGCCTACGAGCAGTACTTC
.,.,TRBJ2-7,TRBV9,CASSGAPNYEQYF,TGTGCCAGCAGCGGAGCCCCCAACTACGAGCAGTACTTC
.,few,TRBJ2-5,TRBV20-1,CSARVRGAPETQYF,TGCAGTGCTAGAGTGAGGGGAGCCCCAGAGACCCAGTACTTC
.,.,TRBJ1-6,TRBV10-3,CAIRAGGDPNSPLHF,TGTGCCATCAGAGCGGGGGGAGACCCAAATTCACCCCTCCACTTT
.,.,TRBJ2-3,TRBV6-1,CASSEAPYRGARDTQYF,TGTGCCAGCAGTGAAGCCCCCTATCGGGGGGCTAGAGATACGCAGTATTTT
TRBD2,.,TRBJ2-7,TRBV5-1,CASSLGSGTNLAEQYF,TGCGCCAGCAGCTTGGGATCCGGGACTAACCTCGCCGAGCAGTACTTC
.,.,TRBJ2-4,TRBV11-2,CASSSIASPKLAKNIQYF,TGTGCCAGCAGCTCAATCGCTAGCCCCAAGCTAGCCAAAAACATTCAGTACTTC
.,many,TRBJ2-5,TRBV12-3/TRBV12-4,CASSARGMLGKETQYF,TGTGCCAGCAGCGCGCGAGGGATGTTGGGGAAAGAGACCCAGTACTTC
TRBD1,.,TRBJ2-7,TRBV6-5,CASSYLRQGTYEQYF,TGTGCCAGCAGTTATCTCCGACAGGGTACCTACGAGCAGTACTTC
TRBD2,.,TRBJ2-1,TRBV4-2,CASSPGGSGGGYEQFF,TGTGCCAGCAGCCCAGGAGGAAGCGGGGGGGGCTATGAGCAGTTCTTC
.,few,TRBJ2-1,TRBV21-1,CASSKTSGNEQFF,TGTGCCAGCAGCAAAACTAGCGGCAATGAGCAGTTCTTC
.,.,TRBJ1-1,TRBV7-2,CASSLARGSTEAFF,TGTGCCAGCAGCTTAGCGAGGGGAAGCACTGAAGCTTTCTTT
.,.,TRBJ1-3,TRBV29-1,CSVEPPGNTIYF,TGCAGCGTTGAGCCCCCTGGAAACACCATATATTTT
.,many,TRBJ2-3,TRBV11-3,CASSSREVADTQYF,TGTGCCAGCAGCTCCCGCGAGGTCGCAGATACGCAGTATTTT
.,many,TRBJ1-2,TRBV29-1,CSVEERLKDGYTF,TGCAGCGTTGAAGAACGATTGAAGGATGGCTACACCTTC
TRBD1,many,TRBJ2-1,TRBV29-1,CSAGQTYNEQFF,TGCAGCGCGGGACAGACATACAATGAGCAGTTCTTC
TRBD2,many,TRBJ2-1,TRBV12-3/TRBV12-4,CASSFASGRIEQFF,TGTGCCAGCAGTTTCGCTAGCGGGAGAATTGAGCAGTTCTTC
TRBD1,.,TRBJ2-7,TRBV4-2,CASSSGTGEAYEQYF,TGTGCCAGCAGCTCGGGGACAGGGGAGGCCTACGAGCAGTACTTC
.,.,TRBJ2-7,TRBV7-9,CASGTGGTYEQYF,TGTGCCAGCGGAACAGGCGGTACCTACGAGCAGTACTTC